This T cell receptor (beta chain) was documented in a study of T-cell memory formation after mild COVID-19. Study-wide points: Of the contracting clones, CD4+ ones lay mainly in CM and EM, and CD8+ ones in EMRA.

For this clonotype: What it binds is unknown.

From germline, CDR1 is LNHDA and CDR2 SQIVND (reference sequence). This CDR3 comprises 16 residues. With 3 bases removed from V and 4 bases from J, the gap between germline ends came to 15 bases. TCRdb re-called the 5' RACE reads through MiXCR, storing one row per CDR3 protein. The data show about 600,000 distinct CDR3 sequences, 20% to 25% seen once. This chain links TRBV19 with TRBJ2-2; a possible D gene is TRBD1 (6 bases). The sequencing sample was made of PBMCs or a T cell subset sorted from them (not recorded which). The sequence was collected from an adult woman who had mild COVID-19 (a few samples of this study predate the infection). Cell type and time point are not known. CDR3 in amino acids: CASSISGTRTTGELFF. The CDR3 DNA reads as TGTGCCAGTAGTATCTCCGGGACACGCACCACCGGGGAGCTGTTTTTT.